The 9 T cell receptor beta chains reported below all come from one sample, sequenced in a study of blood T cell repertoires in COVID-19. Only in-frame clones appear in the TCRdb table, and some are missing; sequencing was by immunoSEQ multiplex PCR. The sample includes roughly 200,000 clones, approximately 85% seen only once; the top ten take around 8%. The sequenced material came from peripheral blood. The receptors stem from a woman older than 75 with COVID-19, enrolled during active disease.

The chain combines TRBV13 with TRBJ2-7; tentatively, D is TRBD2 (6 bases). The CDR3 totals 14 residues. Germline-derived CDR1 and CDR2 are PRHDT and FYEKMQ (reference sequence). Trimming took off 5 bases at V and 1 base at J, with 12 bases between the two ends. CDR3 DNA sequence: TGTGCCAGCAGCCGCCGGGGGATGTCCTACGAGCAGTACTTC. Translation: CASSRRGMSYEQYF. The full variable domain, with the rest looked up from reference TRBV13 and TRBJ2-7, is AAGVIQSPRHLIKEKRETATLKCYPIPRHDTVYWYQQGPGQDPQFLISFYEKMQSDKGSIPDRFSAQQFSDYHSELNMSSLELGDSALYFCASSRRGMSYEQYFGPGTRLTVT.

The V and J genes are TRBV25-1 and TRBJ2-4, with 7 bases matching TRBD1. CDR1 is MGHDK, CDR2 SYGVNS, per germline. The junction had 7 bases not matched to a gene; V was cut back by 1 base and J by 1 base. The CDR3 covers 17 residues. For the CDR3, the DNA is TGTGCCAGCAGTGAATCCCCCTCGGACAGGGCCAAAAACATTCAGTACTTC. Protein product: CASSESPSDRAKNIQYF.

CDR3 DNA: TGTGCCAGCAGGCAACAGACCACAGATACGCAGTATTTT. It encodes CASRQQTTDTQYF. V is TRBV2 and J is TRBJ2-3; D gene unclear. Trimming stripped 6 bases from V and 2 bases from J, with 9 bases between. The germline CDR1 and CDR2 sequences are SNHLY and FYNNEI. The CDR3 covers 13 residues.

This clone was observed a single time. The chain links TRBV28 to TRBJ1-5; possible D gene TRBD1, 6 bases. Germline V gene lookup returns CDR1 MDHEN and CDR2 SYDVKM. The V and J ends lost 2 bases and 4 bases respectively, with 12 bases between them. The CDR3 is 15 residues long. The CDR3 loop is CASSLRDMGNQPQHF. In nucleotides, the CDR3 is TGTGCCAGCAGTTTACGGGACATGGGGAATCAGCCCCAGCATTTT. Looking up the rest from reference TRBV28 and TRBJ1-5 gives the full variable domain: DVKVTQSSRYLVKRTGEKVFLECVQDMDHENMFWYRQDPGLGLRLIYFSYDVKMKEKGDIPEGYSVSREKKERFSLILESASTNQTSMYLCASSLRDMGNQPQHFGDGTRLSIL.

The rearrangement links TRBV18 to TRBJ2-5; TRBD1 matches at 7 bases. The V and J ends lost 5 bases and 0 bases, in that order; junction bases with no gene match: 9. Germline CDR1 is KGHSH and CDR2 is LQKENI. This CDR3 region has 16 residues. CDR3 sequence reads: CASSILQGSDQETQYF. The CDR3 coding sequence is TGTGCCAGCTCAATCCTACAGGGGTCGGACCAAGAGACCCAGTACTTC.

The chain uses TRBV9 and TRBJ2-5; the D is unclear. Trimming took 4 bases from V and 5 from J, leaving 9 bases between them. The germline gives CDR1 SGDLS, CDR2 YYNGEE. CDR3 size: 12 residues. CDR3 nucleotides: TGTGCCAGCAGCCCCTTAGAGGAGACCCAGTACTTC. This translates into CASSPLEETQYF.

The chain uses TRBV2 and TRBJ2-1; D possibly corresponds to TRBD2 (6 bases). CDR3 length: 17 amino acids. Germline V CDR1 and CDR2: SNHLY, FYNNEI. Trimming took 2 bases from V and 1 from J, leaving 15 bases between them. Here the CDR3 reads CASSETSSDQSYNEQFF. In DNA, the CDR3 is TGTGCCAGCAGTGAAACCTCTAGCGACCAGTCCTACAATGAGCAGTTCTTC.

V gene TRBV7-9 combines with J gene TRBJ1-3; D gene ambiguous. Germline V gene data show CDR1 as SEHNR and CDR2 as FQNEAQ (reference sequence). V was trimmed by 2 bases and J by 5 bases, leaving 10 bases between them. CDR3 length: 14 amino acids. The CDR3 region is CASSLTNARNTIYF. The DNA of the CDR3 is TGTGCCAGCAGCTTAACAAATGCCCGAAACACCATATATTTT.

The rearrangement joins TRBV10-3 to TRBJ2-3; weak D call: TRBD1 (5 bases). Looked up from germline, CDR1 is ENHRY and CDR2 is SYGVKD. The CDR3 has 12 amino acids. Trimming pared 4 bases from V and 6 bases from J, leaving 8 bases between. CDR3 DNA: TGTGCCATCAGTGTAGCAGGGGATACGCAGTATTTT. This gives the protein CAISVAGDTQYF.